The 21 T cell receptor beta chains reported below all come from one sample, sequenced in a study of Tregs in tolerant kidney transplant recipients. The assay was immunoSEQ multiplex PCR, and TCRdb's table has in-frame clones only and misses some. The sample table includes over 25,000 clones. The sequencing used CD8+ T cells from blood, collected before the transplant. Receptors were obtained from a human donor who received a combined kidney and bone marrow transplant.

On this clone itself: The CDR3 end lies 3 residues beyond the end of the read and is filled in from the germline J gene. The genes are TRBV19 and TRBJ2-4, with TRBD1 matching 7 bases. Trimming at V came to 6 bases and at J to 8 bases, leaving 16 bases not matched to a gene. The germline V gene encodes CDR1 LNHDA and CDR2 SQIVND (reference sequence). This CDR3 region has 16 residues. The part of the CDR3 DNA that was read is TGTGCCAGTAGGGCCCCAGTCGACAGGGTTGGTTACATT. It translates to CASRAPVDRVGYI. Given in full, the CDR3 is CASRAPVDRVGYIQYF.

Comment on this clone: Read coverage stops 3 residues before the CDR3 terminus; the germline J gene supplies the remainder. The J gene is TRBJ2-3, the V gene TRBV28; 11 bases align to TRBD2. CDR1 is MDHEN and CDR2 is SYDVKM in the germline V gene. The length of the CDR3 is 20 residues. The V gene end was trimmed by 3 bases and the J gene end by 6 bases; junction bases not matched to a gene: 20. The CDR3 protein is CASSFPRGLGLADSGDTQYF. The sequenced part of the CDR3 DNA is TGTGCCAGCAGTTTCCCTAGGGGGTTGGGACTAGCGGATTCAGGGGATACG.

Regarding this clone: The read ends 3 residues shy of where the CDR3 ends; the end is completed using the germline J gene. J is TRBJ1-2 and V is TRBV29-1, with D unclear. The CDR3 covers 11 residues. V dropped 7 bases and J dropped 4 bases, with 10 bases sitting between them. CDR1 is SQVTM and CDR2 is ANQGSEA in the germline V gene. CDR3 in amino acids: CSAEGSYGYTF. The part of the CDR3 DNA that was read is TGCAGCGCTGAGGGCAGCTATGGC.

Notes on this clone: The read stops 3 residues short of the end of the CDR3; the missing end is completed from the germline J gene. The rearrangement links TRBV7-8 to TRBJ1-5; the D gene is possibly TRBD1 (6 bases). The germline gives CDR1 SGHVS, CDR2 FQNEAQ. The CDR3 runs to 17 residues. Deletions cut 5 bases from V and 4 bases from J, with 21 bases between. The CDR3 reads CASSKGQLHPLNQPQHF. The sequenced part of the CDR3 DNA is TGTGCCAGCAGCAAAGGACAGTTACACCCTTTAAATCAGCCC.

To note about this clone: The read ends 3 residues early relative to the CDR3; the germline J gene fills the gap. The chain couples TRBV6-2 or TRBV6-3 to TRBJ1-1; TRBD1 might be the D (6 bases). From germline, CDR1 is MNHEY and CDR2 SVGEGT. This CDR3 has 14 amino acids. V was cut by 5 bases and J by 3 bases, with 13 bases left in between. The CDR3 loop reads CASSHDKGDTEAFF. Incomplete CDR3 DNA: TGTGCCAGCAGTCACGACAAGGGGGACACTGAA.

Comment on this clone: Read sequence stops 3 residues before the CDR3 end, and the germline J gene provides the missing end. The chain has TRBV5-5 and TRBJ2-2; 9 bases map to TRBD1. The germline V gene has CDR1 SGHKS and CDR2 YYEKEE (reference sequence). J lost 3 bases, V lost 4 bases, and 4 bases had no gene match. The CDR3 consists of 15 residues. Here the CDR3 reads CASSLGTGYTGELFF. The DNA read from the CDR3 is TGTGCCAGCAGCCTCGGGACAGGGTACACCGGGGAG.

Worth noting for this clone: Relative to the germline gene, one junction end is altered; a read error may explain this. Incomplete CDR3 DNA: TGCGCCAGCAGCCAAGATCTAGCGGGAGGGCCAGATACG. Encoded protein: CASSQDLAGGPDT. The whole CDR3 is CASSQDLAGGPDTQYF. V gene TRBV4-2 combines with J gene TRBJ2-3; 12 nucleotides agree with TRBD2. The read is 3 residues too short to cover the CDR3 end, so that end is filled in from the germline J gene. The CDR3 extends over 16 amino acids. Per germline, CDR1 LGHNA and CDR2 YNFKEQ.

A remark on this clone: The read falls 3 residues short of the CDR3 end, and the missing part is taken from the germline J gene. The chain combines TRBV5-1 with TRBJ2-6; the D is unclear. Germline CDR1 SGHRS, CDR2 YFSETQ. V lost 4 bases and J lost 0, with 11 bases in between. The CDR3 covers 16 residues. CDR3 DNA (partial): TGCGCCAGCAGCGGAACACTATACTCTGGGGCCAACGTC. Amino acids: CASSGTLYSGANV. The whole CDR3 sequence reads CASSGTLYSGANVLTF.

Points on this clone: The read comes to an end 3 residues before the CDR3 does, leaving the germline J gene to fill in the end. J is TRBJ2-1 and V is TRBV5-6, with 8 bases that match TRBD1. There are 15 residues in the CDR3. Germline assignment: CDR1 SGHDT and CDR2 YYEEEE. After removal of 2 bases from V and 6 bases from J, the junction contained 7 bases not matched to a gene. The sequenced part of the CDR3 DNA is TGTGCCAGCAGCTTACCGGACAGGGTATTCAATGAG. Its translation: CASSLPDRVFNE. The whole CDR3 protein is CASSLPDRVFNEQFF.

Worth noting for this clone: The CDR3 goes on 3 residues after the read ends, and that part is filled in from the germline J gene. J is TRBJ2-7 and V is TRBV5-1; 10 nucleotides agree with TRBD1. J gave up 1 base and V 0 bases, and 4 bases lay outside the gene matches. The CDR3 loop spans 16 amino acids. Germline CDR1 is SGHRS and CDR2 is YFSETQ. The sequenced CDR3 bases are TGCGCCAGCAGCTTGGGGGACAGGGGTCTATCCTACGAG. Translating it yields CASSLGDRGLSYE. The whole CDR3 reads CASSLGDRGLSYEQYF.

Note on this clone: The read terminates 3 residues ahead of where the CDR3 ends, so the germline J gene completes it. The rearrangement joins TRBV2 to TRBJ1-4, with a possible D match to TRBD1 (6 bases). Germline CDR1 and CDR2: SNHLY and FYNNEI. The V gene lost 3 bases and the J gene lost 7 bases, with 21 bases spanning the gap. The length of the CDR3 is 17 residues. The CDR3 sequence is CASSEDWRQGRSEKLFF. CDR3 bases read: TGTGCCAGCAGTGAGGACTGGCGCCAGGGGAGGAGTGAAAAA. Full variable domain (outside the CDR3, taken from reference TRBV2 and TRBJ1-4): EPEVTQTPSHQVTQMGQEVILRCVPISNHLYFYWYRQILGQKVEFLVSFYNNEISEKSEIFDDQFSVERPDGSNFTLKIRSTKLEDSAMYFCASSEDWRQGRSEKLFFGSGTQLSVL.

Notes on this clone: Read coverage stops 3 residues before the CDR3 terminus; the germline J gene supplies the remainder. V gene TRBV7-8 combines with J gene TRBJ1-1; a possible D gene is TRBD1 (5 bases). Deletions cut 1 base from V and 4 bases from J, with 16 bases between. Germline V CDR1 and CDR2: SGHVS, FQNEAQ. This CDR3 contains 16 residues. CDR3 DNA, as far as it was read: TGTGCCAGCAGCTTAGTAGAGGCAGGTGGGGCCACTGAA. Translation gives CASSLVEAGGATE. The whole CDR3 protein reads CASSLVEAGGATEAFF.

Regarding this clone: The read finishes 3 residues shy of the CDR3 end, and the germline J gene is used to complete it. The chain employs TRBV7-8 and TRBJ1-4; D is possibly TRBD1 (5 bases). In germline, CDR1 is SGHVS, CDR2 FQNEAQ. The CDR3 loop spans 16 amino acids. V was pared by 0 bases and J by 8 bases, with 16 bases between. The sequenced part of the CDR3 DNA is TGTGCCAGCAGCTTAGCCCCCGACGCTGAGGGGGAAAAA. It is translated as CASSLAPDAEGEK. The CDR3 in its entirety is CASSLAPDAEGEKLFF.

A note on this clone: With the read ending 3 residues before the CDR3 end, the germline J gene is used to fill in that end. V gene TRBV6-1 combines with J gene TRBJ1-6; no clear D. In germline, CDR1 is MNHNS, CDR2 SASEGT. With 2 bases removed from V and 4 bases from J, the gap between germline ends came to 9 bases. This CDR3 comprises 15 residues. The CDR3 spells CASSEQRDYNSPLHF. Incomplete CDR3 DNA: TGTGCCAGCAGTGAACAGAGAGATTATAATTCACCC.

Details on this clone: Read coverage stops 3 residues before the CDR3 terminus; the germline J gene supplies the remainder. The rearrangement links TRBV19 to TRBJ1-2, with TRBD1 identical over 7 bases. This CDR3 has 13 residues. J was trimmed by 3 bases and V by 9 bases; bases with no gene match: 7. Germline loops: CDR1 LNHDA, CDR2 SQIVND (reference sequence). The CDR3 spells CASFRGFDYGYTF. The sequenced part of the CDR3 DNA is TGTGCCAGCTTCAGGGGGTTCGACTATGGC.

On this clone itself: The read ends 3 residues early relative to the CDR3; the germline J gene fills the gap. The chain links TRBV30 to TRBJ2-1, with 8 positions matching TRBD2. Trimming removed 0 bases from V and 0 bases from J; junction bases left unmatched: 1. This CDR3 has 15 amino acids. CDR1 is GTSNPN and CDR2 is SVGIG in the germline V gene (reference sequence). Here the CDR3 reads CAWSVLAGSYNEQFF. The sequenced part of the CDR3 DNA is TGTGCCTGGAGTGTCCTAGCGGGCTCCTACAATGAG.

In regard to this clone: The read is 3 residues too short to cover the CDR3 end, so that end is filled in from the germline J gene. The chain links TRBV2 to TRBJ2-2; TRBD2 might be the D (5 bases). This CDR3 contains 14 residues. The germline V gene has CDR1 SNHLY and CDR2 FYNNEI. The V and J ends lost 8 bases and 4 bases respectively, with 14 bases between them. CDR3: CASGPDFATGELFF. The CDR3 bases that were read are TGTGCCAGCGGGCCGGACTTCGCCACCGGGGAG.

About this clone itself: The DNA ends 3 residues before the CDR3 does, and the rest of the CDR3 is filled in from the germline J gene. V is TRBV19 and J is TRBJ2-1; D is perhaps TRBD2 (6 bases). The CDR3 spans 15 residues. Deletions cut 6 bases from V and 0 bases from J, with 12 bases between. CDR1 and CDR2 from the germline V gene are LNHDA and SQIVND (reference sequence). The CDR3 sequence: CASSELASSYNEQFF. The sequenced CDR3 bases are TGTGCCAGTAGCGAGCTAGCGTCCTCCTACAATGAG.

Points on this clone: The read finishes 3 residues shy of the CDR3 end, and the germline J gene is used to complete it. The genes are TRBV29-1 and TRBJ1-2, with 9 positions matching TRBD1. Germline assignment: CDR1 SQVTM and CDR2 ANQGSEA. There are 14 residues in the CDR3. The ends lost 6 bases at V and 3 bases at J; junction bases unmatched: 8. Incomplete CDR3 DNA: TGCAGCGTCGACTTGGACAGGGGACACTATGGC. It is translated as CSVDLDRGHYG. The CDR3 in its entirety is CSVDLDRGHYGYTF.

CDR3 region: CASSLAGSSYNSPLHF. The DNA read from the CDR3 is TGTGCCAGCAGCTTGGCGGGGAGCTCCTATAATTCACCC. V usage is TRBV5-4 and J usage is TRBJ1-6; D gene unclear. Read coverage stops 3 residues before the CDR3 terminus; the germline J gene supplies the remainder. This CDR3 has 16 residues. The V and J ends lost 0 bases and 0 bases respectively, with 7 bases between them. CDR1 and CDR2 from the germline V gene are SGHNT and YYREEE (reference sequence). The complete variable domain, with remaining parts taken from reference TRBV5-4 and TRBJ1-6, reads ETGVTQSPTHLIKTRGQQVTLRCSSQSGHNTVSWYQQALGQGPQFIFQYYREEENGRGNFPPRFSGLQFPNYSSELNVNALELDDSALYLCASSLAGSSYNSPLHFGNGTRLTVT.

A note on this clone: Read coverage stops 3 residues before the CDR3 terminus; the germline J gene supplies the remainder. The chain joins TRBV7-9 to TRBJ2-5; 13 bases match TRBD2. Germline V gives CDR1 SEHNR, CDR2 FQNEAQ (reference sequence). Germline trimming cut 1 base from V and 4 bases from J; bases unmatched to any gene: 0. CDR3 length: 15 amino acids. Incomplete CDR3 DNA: TGTGCCAGCAGCTTAGGGACTAGCGGGAGAGAGACC. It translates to CASSLGTSGRET. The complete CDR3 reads CASSLGTSGRETQYF.